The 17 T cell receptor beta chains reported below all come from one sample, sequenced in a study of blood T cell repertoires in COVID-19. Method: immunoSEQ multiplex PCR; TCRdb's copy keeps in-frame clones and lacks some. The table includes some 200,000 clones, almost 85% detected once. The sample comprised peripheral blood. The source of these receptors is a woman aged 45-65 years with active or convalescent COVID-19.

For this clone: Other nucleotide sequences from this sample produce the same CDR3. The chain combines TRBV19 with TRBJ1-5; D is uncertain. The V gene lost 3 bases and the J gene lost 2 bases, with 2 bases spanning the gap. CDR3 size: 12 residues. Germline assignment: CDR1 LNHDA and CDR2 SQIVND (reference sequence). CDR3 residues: CASSIGNQPQHF. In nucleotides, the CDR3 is TGTGCCAGTAGTATCGGCAATCAGCCCCAGCATTTT.

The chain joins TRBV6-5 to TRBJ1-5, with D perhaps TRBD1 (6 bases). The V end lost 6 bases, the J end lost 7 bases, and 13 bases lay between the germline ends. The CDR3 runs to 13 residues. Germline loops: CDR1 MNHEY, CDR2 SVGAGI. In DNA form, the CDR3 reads TGTGCCAGCAGGGACAGTCCGAAGCAGCCCCAGCATTTT. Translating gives CASRDSPKQPQHF.

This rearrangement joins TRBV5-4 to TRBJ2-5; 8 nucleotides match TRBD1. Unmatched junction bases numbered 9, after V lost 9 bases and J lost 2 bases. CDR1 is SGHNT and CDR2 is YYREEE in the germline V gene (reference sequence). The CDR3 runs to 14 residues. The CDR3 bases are TGTGCCACCTCCACAGGGGGGTCACAAGAGACCCAGTACTTC. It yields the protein CATSTGGSQETQYF.

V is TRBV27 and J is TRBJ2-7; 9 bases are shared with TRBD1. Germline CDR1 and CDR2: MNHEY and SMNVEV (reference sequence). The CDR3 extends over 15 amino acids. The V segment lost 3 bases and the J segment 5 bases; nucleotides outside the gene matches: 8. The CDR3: CASSFGTGKSHEQYF. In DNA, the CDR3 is TGTGCCAGCAGTTTTGGGACAGGGAAGAGCCACGAGCAGTACTTC.

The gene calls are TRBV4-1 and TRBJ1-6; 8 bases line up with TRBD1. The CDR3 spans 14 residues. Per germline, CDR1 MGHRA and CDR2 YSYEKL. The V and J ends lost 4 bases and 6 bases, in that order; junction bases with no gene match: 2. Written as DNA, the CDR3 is TGCGCCAGCAGCCTTACAGGGGGTAATTCACCCCTCCACTTT. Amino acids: CASSLTGGNSPLHF.

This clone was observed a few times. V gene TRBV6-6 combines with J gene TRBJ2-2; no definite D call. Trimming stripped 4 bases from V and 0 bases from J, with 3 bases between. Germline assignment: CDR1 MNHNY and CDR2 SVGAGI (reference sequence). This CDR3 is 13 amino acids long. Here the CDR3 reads CASSSSNTGELFF. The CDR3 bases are TGTGCCAGCAGTTCGTCGAACACCGGGGAGCTGTTTTTT.

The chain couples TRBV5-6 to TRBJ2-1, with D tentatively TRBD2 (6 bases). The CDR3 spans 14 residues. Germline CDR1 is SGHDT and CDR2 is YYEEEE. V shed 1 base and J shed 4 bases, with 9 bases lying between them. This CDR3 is CASSLWDLYNEQFF. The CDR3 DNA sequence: TGTGCCAGCAGCTTGTGGGACTTATACAATGAGCAGTTCTTC.

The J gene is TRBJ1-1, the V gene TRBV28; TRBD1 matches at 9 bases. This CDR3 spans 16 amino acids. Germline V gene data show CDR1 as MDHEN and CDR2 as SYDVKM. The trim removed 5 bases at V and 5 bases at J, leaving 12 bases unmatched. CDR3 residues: CASSPPLWTGVTEAFF. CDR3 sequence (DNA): TGTGCCAGCAGTCCACCCCTATGGACAGGGGTAACTGAAGCTTTCTTT.

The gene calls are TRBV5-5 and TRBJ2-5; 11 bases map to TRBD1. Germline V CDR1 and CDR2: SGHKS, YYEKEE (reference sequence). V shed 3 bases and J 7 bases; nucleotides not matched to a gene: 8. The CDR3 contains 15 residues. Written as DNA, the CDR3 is TGTGCCAGCAGCTGGGACCCGGGACAGGGGGGGACCCAGTACTTC. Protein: CASSWDPGQGGTQYF.

The CDR3 sequence is CSTRDIMDEQFF. In nucleotides, the CDR3 is TGCAGCACCCGGGACATAATGGATGAGCAGTTCTTC. The chain has TRBV29-1 and TRBJ2-1; D perhaps matches TRBD1 (6 bases). The V gene lost 8 bases and the J gene lost 8 bases, with 16 bases spanning the gap. CDR3 length: 12 residues. Germline CDR1 is SQVTM and CDR2 is ANQGSEA.

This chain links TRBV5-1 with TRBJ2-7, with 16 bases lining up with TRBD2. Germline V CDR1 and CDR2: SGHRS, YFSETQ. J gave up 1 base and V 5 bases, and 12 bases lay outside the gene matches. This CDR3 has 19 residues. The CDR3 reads CASSFAPGLAGGTSYEQYF. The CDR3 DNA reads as TGCGCCAGCAGTTTTGCCCCGGGACTAGCGGGAGGGACATCCTACGAGCAGTACTTC.

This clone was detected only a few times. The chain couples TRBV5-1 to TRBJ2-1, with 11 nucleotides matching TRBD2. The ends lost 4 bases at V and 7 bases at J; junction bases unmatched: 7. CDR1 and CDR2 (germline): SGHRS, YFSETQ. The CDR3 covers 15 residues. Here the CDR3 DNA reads TGCGCCAGCAGCCTCGGACTAGCGGGTTCTAATGAGCAGTTCTTC. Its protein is CASSLGLAGSNEQFF.

DNA of the CDR3: TGCGCCAGCAGCCAAGTCTCCCAGCGGGGGGGAGGTACGCAGTATTTT. Its protein is CASSQVSQRGGGTQYF. The chain has TRBV4-1 and TRBJ2-3, with 10 positions matching TRBD2. Germline loops: CDR1 MGHRA, CDR2 YSYEKL. The V and J ends lost 1 base and 8 bases, in that order; junction bases with no gene match: 9. The CDR3 sequence is 16 residues long.

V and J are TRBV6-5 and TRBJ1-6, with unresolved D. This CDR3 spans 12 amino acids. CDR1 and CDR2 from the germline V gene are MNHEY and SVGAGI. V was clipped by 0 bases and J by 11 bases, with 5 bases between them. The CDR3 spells CASSYSRAPLHF. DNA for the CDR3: TGTGCCAGCAGTTACTCGAGGGCACCCCTCCACTTT.

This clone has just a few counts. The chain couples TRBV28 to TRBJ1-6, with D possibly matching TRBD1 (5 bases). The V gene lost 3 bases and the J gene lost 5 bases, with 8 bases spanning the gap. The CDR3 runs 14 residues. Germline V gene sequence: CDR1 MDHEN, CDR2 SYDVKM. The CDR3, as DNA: TGTGCCAGCAGTTTGACAGCAGATAATTCACCCCTCCACTTT. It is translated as CASSLTADNSPLHF.

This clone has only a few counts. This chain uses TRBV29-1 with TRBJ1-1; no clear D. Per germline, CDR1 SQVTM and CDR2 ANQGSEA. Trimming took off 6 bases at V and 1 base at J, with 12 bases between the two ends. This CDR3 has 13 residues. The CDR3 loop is CSVETLQNTEAFF. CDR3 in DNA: TGCAGCGTCGAGACACTTCAGAACACTGAAGCTTTCTTT.

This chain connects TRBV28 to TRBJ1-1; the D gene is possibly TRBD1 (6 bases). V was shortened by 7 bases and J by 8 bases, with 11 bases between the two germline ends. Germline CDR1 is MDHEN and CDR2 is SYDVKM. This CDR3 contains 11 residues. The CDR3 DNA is TGTGCCAGCAAAGTAACAGGGGAAGCTTTCTTT. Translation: CASKVTGEAFF.